The clone carrying this T cell receptor beta chain was found many times. The source of the sample is a study of early T cells in non-severe SARS-CoV-2 infection. About the research overall: Chains from this unsorted whole-blood bulk RNA could not be paired.

Germline trimming cut 3 bases from V and 1 base from J; bases unmatched to any gene: 1. From germline, CDR1 is SGHAT and CDR2 FQNNGV. CDR3 length equals 14 residues. TCRdb redid the calling of the 5' RACE reads with MiXCR, one entry per CDR3 protein. The sample has under 95,000 distinct CDR3 sequences, 14% to 15% seen once. This TCR came from an adult who was a healthcare worker with PCR-confirmed SARS-CoV-2 infection or an uninfected control (not recorded which). The sequencing sample was made of whole blood. The chain couples TRBV11-2 to TRBJ2-3; TRBD2 matches 7 bases. The CDR3 sequence is CASSFAGGTDTQYF. The CDR3 region has the DNA TGTGCCAGCAGCTTTGCGGGAGGCACAGATACGCAGTATTTT.